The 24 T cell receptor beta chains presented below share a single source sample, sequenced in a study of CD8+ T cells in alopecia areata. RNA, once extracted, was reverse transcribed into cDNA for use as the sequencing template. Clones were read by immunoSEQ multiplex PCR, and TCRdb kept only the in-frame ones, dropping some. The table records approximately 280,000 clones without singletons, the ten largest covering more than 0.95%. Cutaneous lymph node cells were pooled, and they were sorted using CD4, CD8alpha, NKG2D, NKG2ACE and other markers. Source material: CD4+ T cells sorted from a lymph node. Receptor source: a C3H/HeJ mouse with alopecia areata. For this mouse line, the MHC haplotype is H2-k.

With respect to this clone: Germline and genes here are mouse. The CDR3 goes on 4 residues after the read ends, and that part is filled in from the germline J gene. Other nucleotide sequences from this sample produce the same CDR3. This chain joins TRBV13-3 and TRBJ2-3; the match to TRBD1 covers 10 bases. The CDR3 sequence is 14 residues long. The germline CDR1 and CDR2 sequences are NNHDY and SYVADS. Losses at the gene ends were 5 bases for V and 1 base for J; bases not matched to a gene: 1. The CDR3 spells CASRTGGGAETLYF. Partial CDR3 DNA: TGTGCCAGCAGGACAGGGGGCGGTGCAGAA.

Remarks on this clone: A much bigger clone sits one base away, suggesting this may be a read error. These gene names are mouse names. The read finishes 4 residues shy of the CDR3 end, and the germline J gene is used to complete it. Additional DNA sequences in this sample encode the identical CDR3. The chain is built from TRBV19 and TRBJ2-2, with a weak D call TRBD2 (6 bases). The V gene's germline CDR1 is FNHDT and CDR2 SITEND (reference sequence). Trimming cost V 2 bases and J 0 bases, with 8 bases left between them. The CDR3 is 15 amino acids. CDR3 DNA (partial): TGTGCCAGCAGTATCGGGGGGTCAAACACCGGG. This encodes CASSIGGSNTG. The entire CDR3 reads CASSIGGSNTGQLYF.

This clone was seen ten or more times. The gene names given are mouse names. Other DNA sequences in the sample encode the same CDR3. The part of the CDR3 DNA that was read is TGTGCTAGCAGTAGAGGACAGGGAGGTGCAGAA. Translating it yields CASSRGQGGAE. The whole CDR3 protein is CASSRGQGGAETLYF. V gene TRBV17 combines with J gene TRBJ2-3, with 7 bases identical to TRBD1. The read gets to within 4 residues of the CDR3 end, and the germline J gene fills in the rest. Per the germline V gene, CDR1 is MNHDT and CDR2 is YYDKIL. V trimming: 1 base; J trimming: 1 base; junction bases outside the gene matches: 2. This CDR3 is built from 15 residues.

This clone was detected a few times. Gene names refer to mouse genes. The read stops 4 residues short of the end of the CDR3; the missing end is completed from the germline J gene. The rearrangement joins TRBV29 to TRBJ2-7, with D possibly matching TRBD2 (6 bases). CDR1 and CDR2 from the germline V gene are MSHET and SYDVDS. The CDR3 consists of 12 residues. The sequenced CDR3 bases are TGTGCTAGCAGTCCCGGGGGGTAT. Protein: CASSPGGY. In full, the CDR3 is CASSPGGYEQYF.

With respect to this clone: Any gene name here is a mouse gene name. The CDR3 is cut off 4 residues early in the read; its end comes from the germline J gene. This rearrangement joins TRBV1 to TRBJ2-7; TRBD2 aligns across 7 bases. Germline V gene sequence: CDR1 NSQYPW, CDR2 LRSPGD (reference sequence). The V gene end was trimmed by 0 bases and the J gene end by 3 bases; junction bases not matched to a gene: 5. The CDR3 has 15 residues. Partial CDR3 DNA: TGCACCTGCAGTGCAGAACCGGGGGGGGGCTAT. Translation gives CTCSAEPGGGY. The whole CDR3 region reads CTCSAEPGGGYEQYF.

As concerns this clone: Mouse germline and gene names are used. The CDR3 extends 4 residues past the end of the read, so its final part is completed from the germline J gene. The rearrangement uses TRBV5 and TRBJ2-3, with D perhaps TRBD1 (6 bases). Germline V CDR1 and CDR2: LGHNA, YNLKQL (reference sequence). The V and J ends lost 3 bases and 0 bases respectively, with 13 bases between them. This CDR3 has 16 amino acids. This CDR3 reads CASSQLQGFSAETLYF. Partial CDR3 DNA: TGTGCCAGCAGCCAGCTACAGGGATTTAGTGCAGAA.

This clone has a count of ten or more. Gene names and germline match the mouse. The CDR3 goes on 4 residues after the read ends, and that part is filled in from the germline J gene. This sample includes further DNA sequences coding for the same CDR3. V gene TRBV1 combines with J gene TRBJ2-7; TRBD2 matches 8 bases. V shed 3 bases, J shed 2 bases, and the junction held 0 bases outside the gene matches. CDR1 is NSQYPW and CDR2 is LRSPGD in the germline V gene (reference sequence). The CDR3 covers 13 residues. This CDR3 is CTCSAGGAYEQYF. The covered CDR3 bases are TGCACCTGCAGTGCTGGGGGGGCCTAT.

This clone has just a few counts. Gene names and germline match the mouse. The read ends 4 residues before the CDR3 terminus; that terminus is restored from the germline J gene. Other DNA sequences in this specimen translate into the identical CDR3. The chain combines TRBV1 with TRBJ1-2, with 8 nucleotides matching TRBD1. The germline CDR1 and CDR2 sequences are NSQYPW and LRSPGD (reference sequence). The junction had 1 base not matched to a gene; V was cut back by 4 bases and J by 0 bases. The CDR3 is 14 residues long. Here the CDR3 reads CTCSDRGANSDYTF. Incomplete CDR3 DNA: TGCACCTGCAGTGACAGGGGGGCAAACTCC.

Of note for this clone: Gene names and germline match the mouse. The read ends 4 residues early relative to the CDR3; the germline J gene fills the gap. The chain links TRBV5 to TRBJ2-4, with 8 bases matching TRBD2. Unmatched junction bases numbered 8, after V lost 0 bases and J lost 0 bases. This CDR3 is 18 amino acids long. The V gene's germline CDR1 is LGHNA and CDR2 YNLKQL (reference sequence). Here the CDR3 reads CASSQDGTGGTSQNTLYF. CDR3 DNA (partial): TGTGCCAGCAGCCAAGATGGAACTGGGGGTACTAGTCAAAAC.

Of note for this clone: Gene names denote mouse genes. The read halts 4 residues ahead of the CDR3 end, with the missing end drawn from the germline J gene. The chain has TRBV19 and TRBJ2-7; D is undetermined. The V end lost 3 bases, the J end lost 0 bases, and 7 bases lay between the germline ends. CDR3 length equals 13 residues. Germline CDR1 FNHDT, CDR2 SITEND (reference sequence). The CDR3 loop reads CASSRQNSYEQYF. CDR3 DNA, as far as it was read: TGTGCCAGCAGTAGACAAAACTCCTAT.

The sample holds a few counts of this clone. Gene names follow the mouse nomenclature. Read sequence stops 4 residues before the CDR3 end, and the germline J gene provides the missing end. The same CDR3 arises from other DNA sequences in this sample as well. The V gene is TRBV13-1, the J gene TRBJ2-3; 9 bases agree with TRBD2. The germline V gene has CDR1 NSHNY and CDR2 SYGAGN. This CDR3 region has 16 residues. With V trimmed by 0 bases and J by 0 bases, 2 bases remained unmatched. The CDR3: CASSDGGLGSAETLYF. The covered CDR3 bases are TGTGCCAGCAGTGATGGGGGACTGGGTAGTGCAGAA.

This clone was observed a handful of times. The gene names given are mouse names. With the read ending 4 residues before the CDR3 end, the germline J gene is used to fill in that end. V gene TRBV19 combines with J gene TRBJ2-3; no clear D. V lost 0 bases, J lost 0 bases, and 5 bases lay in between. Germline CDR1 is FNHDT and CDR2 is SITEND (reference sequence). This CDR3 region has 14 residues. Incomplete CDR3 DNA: TGTGCCAGCAGTATAGGTGCTAGTGCAGAA. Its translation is CASSIGASAE. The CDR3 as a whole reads CASSIGASAETLYF. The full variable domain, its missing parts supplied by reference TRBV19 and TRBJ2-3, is GGIITQTPKFLIGQEGQKLTLKCQQNFNHDTMYWYRQDSGKGLRLIYYSITENDLQKGDLSEGYDASREKKSSFSLTVTSAQKNEMAVFLCASSIGASAETLYFGSGTRLTVL.

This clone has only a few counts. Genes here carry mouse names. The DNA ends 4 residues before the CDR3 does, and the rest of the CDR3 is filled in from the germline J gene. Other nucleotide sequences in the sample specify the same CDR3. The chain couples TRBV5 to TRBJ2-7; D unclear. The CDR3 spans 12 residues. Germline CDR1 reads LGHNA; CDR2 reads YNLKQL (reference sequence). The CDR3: CASSQDTYEQYF. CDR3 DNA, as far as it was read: TGTGCCAGCAGCCAAGACACGTAT.

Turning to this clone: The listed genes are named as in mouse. Partial CDR3 DNA: TGTGCTAGCAGTAGAGACTGGGGGCCTCAAAAC. Translating gives CASSRDWGPQN. The CDR3 in full is CASSRDWGPQNTLYF. The chain combines TRBV17 with TRBJ2-4; TRBD2 is a possible D gene (7 bases). The CDR3 goes on 4 residues after the read ends, and that part is filled in from the germline J gene. Germline V gives CDR1 MNHDT, CDR2 YYDKIL. Trimming took 0 bases from V and 2 from J, leaving 9 bases between them. This CDR3 spans 15 amino acids.

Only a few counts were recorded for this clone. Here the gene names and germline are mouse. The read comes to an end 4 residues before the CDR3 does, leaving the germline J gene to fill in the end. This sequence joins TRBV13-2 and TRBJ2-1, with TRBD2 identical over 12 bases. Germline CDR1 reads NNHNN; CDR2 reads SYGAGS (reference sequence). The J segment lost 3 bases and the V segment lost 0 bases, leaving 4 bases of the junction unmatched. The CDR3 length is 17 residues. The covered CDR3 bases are TGTGCCAGCGGTGATGGGGGACTGGGGGGAGGCTATGCT. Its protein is CASGDGGLGGGYA. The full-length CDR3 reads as CASGDGGLGGGYAEQFF.

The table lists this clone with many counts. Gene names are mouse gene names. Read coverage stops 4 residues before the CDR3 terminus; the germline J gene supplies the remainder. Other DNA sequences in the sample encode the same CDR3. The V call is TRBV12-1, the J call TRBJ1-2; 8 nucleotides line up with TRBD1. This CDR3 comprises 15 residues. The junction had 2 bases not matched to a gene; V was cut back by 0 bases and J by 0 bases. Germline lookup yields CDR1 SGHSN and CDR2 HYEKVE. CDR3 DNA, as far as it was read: TGTGCCAGCTCTCTCGGGACAGGTGCAAACTCC. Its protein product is CASSLGTGANS. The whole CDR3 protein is CASSLGTGANSDYTF.

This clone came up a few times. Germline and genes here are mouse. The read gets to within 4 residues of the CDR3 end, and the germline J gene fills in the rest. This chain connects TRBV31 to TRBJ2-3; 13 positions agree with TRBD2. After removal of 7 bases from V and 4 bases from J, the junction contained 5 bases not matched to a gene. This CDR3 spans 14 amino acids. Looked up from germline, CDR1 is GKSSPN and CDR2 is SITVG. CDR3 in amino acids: CAYRDWGGPETLYF. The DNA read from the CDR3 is TGTGCCTACCGGGACTGGGGGGGTCCAGAA. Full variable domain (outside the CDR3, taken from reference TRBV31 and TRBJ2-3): AQTIHQWPVAEIKAVGSPLSLGCTIKGKSSPNLYWYWQATGGTLQQLFYSITVGQVESVVQLNLSASRPKDDQFILSTEKLLLSHSGFYLCAYRDWGGPETLYFGSGTRLTVL.

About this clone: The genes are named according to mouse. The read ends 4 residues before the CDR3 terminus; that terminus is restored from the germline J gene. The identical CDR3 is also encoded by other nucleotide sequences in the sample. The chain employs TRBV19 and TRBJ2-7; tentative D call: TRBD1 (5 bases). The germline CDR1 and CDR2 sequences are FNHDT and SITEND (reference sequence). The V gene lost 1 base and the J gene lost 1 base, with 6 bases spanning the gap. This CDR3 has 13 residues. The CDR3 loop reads CASSIRGSYEQYF. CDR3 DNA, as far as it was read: TGTGCCAGCAGTATAAGGGGTTCCTAT.

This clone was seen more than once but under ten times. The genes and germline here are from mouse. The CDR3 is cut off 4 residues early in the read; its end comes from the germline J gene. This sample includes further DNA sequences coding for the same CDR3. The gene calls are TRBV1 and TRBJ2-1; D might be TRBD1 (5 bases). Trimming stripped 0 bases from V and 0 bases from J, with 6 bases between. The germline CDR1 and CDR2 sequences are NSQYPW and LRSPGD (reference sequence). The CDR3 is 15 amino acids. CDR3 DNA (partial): TGCACCTGCAGTGCAGATACAGGTAACTATGCT. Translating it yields CTCSADTGNYA. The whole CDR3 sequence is CTCSADTGNYAEQFF.

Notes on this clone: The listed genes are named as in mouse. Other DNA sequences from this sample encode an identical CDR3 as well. CDR3 bases read: TGTGCCTGGAGTCTACAGGGGGCGGGCACA. Protein sequence: CAWSLQGAGT. The full-length CDR3 reads as CAWSLQGAGTEVFF. V and J are TRBV31 and TRBJ1-1, with TRBD1 identical over 9 bases. Read sequence stops 4 residues before the CDR3 end, and the germline J gene provides the missing end. The CDR3 extends over 14 amino acids. The V gene's germline CDR1 is GKSSPN and CDR2 SITVG. Trimming at V came to 0 bases and at J to 4 bases, leaving 3 bases not matched to a gene.

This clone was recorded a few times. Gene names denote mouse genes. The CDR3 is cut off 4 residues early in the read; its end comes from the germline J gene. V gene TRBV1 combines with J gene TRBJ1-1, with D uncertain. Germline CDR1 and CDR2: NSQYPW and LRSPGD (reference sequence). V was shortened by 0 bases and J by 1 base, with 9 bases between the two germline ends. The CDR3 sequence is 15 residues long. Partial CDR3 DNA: TGCACCTGCAGTGCAGATATCACAGTAAACACA. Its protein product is CTCSADITVNT. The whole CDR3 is CTCSADITVNTEVFF. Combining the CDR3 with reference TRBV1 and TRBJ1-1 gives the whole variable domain VTLLEQNPRWRLVPRGQAVNLRCILKNSQYPWMSWYQQDLQKQLQWLFTLRSPGDKEVKSLPGADYLATRVTDTELRLQVANMSQGRTLYCTCSADITVNTEVFFGKGTRLTVV.

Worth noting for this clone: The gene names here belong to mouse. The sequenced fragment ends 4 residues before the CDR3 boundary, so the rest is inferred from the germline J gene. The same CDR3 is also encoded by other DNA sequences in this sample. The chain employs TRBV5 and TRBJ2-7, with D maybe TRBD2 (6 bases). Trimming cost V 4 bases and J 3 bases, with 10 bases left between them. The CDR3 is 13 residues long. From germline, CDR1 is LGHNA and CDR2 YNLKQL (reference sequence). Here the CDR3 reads CASSPPGGYEQYF. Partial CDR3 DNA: TGTGCCAGCAGCCCCCCGGGGGGCTAT.

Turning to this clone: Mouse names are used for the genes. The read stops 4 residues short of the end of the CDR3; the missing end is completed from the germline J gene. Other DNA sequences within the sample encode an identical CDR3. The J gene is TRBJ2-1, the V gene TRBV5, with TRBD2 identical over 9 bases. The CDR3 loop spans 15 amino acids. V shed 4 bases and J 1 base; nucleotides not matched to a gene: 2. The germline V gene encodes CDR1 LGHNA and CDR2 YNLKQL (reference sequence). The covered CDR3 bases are TGTGCCAGCAGCCCCGGACTGGGGAACTATGCT. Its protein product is CASSPGLGNYA. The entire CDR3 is CASSPGLGNYAEQFF.

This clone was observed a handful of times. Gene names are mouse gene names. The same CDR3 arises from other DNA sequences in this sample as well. The covered CDR3 bases are TGTGCCAGCGCCGGGGGGAACCAAGAC. Its translation is CASAGGNQD. The whole CDR3 is CASAGGNQDTQYF. The chain couples TRBV13-2 to TRBJ2-5, with D perhaps matching TRBD2 (6 bases). The sequence runs out 4 residues before the end of the CDR3; the remainder is reconstructed from the germline J gene. Trimming cost V 6 bases and J 0 bases, with 8 bases left between them. CDR1 NNHNN and CDR2 SYGAGS come from the germline V gene (reference sequence). The CDR3 length is 13 residues.